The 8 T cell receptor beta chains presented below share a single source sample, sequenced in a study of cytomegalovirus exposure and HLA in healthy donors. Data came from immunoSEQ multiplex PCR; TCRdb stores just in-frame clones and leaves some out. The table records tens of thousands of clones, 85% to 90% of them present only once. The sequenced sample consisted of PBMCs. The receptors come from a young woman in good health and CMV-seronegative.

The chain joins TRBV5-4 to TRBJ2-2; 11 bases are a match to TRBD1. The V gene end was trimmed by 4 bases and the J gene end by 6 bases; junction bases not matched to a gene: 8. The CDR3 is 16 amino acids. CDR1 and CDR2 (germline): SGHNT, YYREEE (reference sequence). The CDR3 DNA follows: TGTGCCAGCAGCGAACCGGGACAGGGGGGATCCGGGGAGCTGTTTTTT. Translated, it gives CASSEPGQGGSGELFF.

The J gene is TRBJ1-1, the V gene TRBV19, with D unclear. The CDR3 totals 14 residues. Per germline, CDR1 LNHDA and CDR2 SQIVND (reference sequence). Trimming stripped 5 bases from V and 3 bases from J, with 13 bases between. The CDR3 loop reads CASSVGGGDTEAFF. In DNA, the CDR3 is TGTGCCAGTAGTGTAGGAGGAGGTGACACTGAAGCTTTCTTT.

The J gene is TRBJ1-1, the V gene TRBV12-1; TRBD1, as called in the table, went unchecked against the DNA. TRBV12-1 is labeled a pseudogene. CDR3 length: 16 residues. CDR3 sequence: CASSFAQGPVYTEAFF. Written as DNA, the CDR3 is TGTGCCAGCAGCTTTGCACAGGGCCCCGTTTACACTGAAGCTTTCTTT.

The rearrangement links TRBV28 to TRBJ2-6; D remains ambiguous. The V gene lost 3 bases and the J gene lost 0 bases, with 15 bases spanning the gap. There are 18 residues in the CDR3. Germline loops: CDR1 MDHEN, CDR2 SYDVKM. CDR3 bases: TGTGCCAGCAGTTTTTCTTATTCCTCCTCCTCTGGGGCCAACGTCCTGACTTTC. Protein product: CASSFSYSSSSGANVLTF.

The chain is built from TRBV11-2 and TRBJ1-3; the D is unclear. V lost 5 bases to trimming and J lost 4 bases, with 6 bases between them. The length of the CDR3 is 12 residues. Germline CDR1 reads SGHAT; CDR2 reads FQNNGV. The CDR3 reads CASSPSGNTIYF. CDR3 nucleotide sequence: TGTGCCAGCAGCCCATCCGGAAACACCATATATTTT. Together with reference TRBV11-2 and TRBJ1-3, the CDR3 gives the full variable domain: EAGVAQSPRYKIIEKRQSVAFWCNPISGHATLYWYQQILGQGPKLLIQFQNNGVVDDSQLPKDRFSAERLKGVDSTLKIQPAKLEDSAVYLCASSPSGNTIYFGEGSWLTVV.

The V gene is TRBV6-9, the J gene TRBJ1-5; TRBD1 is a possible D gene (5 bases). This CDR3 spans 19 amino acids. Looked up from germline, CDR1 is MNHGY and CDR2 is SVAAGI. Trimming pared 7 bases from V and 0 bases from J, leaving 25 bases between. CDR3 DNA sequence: TGTGCCAGCAATTCGGGAGACAGTGGCTTGATCCATAGCAATCAGCCCCAGCATTTT. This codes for CASNSGDSGLIHSNQPQHF.

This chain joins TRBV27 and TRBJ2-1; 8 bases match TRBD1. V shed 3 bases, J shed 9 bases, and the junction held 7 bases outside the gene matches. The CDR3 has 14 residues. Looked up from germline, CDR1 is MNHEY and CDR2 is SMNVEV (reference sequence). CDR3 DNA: TGTGCCAGCAGTTTCTCAGGGGGCTCAGGTGAGCAGTTCTTC. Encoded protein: CASSFSGGSGEQFF.

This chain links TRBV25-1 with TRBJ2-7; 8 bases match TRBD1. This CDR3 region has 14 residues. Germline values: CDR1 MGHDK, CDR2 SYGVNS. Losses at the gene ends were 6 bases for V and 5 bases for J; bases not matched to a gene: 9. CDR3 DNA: TGTGCCAGCAGCACAGGGGGAAATTGGGACGAGCAGTACTTC. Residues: CASSTGGNWDEQYF.